This entry lists 27 T cell receptor beta chains sequenced from one sample in a study of OX40 agonist ivuxolimab in advanced cancers. TCRdb's table, derived via immunoSEQ multiplex PCR, lists solely in-frame clones and lacks some. The profile shows 80,000 or so clones, approximately 85% of them singletons. The sample was CD4+ or CD8+ T cells sorted from blood, taken in a trial of the OX40 agonist ivuxolimab. These receptors were taken from an adult with an advanced solid tumor such as melanoma, head and neck, liver or kidney cancer.

The rearrangement uses TRBV7-2 and TRBJ2-3; D possibly matches TRBD1 or TRBD2 (6 bases each). Germline loops: CDR1 SGHTA, CDR2 FQGNSA. The CDR3 consists of 14 residues. Trimming took off 1 base at V and 4 bases at J, with 9 bases between the two ends. CDR3 region: CASSLVGGPDTQYF. The CDR3 DNA reads as TGTGCCAGCAGCTTAGTCGGGGGCCCAGATACGCAGTATTTT.

This clone came up once. The V call is TRBV10-1, the J call TRBJ2-3; D not certain. The CDR3 spans 15 residues. Germline CDR1 is WNHNN and CDR2 is SYGVQD (reference sequence). V was shortened by 0 bases and J by 5 bases, with 12 bases between the two germline ends. The CDR3 spells CASSESSRPRDTQYF. CDR3 DNA sequence: TGCGCCAGCAGTGAGTCCAGCCGACCGCGAGATACGCAGTATTTT.

The V and J genes are TRBV9 and TRBJ2-6; no clear D gene. Germline values: CDR1 SGDLS, CDR2 YYNGEE. V dropped 0 bases and J dropped 4 bases, with 8 bases sitting between them. This CDR3 spans 15 amino acids. CDR3 residues: CASSVGRTGANVLTF. In DNA form, the CDR3 reads TGTGCCAGCAGCGTAGGACGTACCGGGGCCAACGTCCTGACTTTC.

In nucleotides, the CDR3 is TGTGCCAGCTCAAGGGACACCCGCCTCTACGAGCAGTACTTC. It yields the protein CASSRDTRLYEQYF. The chain has TRBV18 and TRBJ2-7, with a weak D call TRBD1 (6 bases). There are 14 residues in the CDR3. Trimming shortened V by 5 bases and J by 3 bases, and 14 bases separated the two germline ends. Germline V CDR1 and CDR2: KGHSH, LQKENI. Full variable domain (missing parts from reference TRBV18 and TRBJ2-7): NAGVMQNPRHLVRRRGQEARLRCSPMKGHSHVYWYRQLPEEGLKFMVYLQKENIIDESGMPKERFSAEFPKEGPSILRIQQVVRGDSAAYFCASSRDTRLYEQYFGPGTRLTVT.

The chain joins TRBV7-9 to TRBJ2-3; 10 bases align to TRBD2. The CDR3 is 13 amino acids. Germline assignment: CDR1 SEHNR and CDR2 FQNEAQ (reference sequence). Trimming at V came to 8 bases and at J to 4 bases, leaving 3 bases not matched to a gene. The CDR3 bases are TGTGCCAGCTGTCTAGCGGGGGCAGATACGCAGTATTTT. It translates to CASCLAGADTQYF.

V and J are TRBV5-1 and TRBJ2-7; the match to TRBD1 covers 10 bases. CDR1 and CDR2 (germline): SGHRS, YFSETQ. The CDR3 consists of 16 residues. Losses at the gene ends were 4 bases for V and 6 bases for J; bases not matched to a gene: 13. The CDR3 coding sequence is TGCGCCAGCAGCCACCGATCCGGGACAGGGGCCTCCGAGCAGTACTTC. This sequence encodes CASSHRSGTGASEQYF.

V usage is TRBV6-5 and J usage is TRBJ1-2; D might be TRBD1 (5 bases). V was trimmed by 3 bases and J by 0 bases, leaving 8 bases between them. CDR1 is MNHEY, CDR2 SVGAGI, per germline. The CDR3 runs 14 residues. The CDR3: CASSYDRANYGYTF. The CDR3 DNA sequence: TGTGCCAGCAGTTATGACAGAGCTAACTATGGCTACACCTTC.

CDR3 loop: CAISPLAGGTDTQYF. The CDR3 coding sequence is TGTGCCATCAGTCCATTGGCAGGGGGGACAGATACGCAGTATTTT. The chain is built from TRBV10-3 and TRBJ2-3; D may be TRBD1 (7 bases). Germline CDR1 ENHRY, CDR2 SYGVKD. V was trimmed by 5 bases and J by 3 bases, leaving 15 bases between them. The CDR3 loop spans 15 amino acids.

This clone was detected only a few times. The chain combines TRBV27 with TRBJ1-3; tentative D call: TRBD1 (5 bases). The CDR3 extends over 15 amino acids. Trimming shortened V by 6 bases and J by 3 bases, and 15 bases separated the two germline ends. CDR1 MNHEY and CDR2 SMNVEV come from the germline V gene (reference sequence). The chain's CDR3 is CASRPQGAGGNTIYF. The CDR3 nucleotides read TGTGCCAGCAGGCCTCAGGGCGCAGGTGGAAACACCATATATTTT.

This clone was detected only a few times. V and J are TRBV7-2 and TRBJ2-7; D is perhaps TRBD2 (6 bases). CDR1 and CDR2 (germline): SGHTA, FQGNSA. The V and J ends lost 7 bases and 0 bases respectively, with 16 bases between them. This CDR3 has 15 amino acids. The CDR3 is CASTPGAGISYEQYF. CDR3 in DNA: TGTGCCAGCACCCCCGGGGCGGGAATCTCCTACGAGCAGTACTTC. Full variable domain (rest looked up from reference TRBV7-2 and TRBJ2-7): GAGVSQSPSNKVTEKGKDVELRCDPISGHTALYWYRQSLGQGLEFLIYFQGNSAPDKSGLPSDRFSAERTGGSVSTLTIQRTQQEDSAVYLCASTPGAGISYEQYFGPGTRLTVT.

V gene TRBV7-7 combines with J gene TRBJ2-1, with D possibly being TRBD2 (7 bases). V was shortened by 8 bases and J by 2 bases, with 16 bases between the two germline ends. The CDR3 has 15 amino acids. CDR1 is SSHAT, CDR2 FNYEAQ, per germline (reference sequence). DNA of the CDR3: TGTGCCAGCGCTCTGGGGGGGGCCGCCTACAATGAGCAGTTCTTC. It translates to CASALGGAAYNEQFF.

The chain joins TRBV5-1 to TRBJ1-6, with D possibly matching TRBD1 (6 bases). This CDR3 has 14 amino acids. CDR1 is SGHRS, CDR2 YFSETQ, per germline. The V end was cut by 3 bases, the J end by 7 bases, with 11 bases between. For the CDR3, the DNA is TGCGCCAGCAGCTCCCTGGACAGAAATTCACCCCTCCACTTT. It specifies CASSSLDRNSPLHF.

The chain uses TRBV19 and TRBJ2-7, with 12 bases matching TRBD2. The junction had 12 bases not matched to a gene; V was cut back by 11 bases and J by 4 bases. CDR1 and CDR2 (germline): LNHDA, SQIVND (reference sequence). The CDR3 extends over 15 amino acids. The CDR3 here is CACSRTSGKEYEQYF. The CDR3, as DNA: TGTGCCTGCTCCCGGACTAGCGGGAAAGAGTACGAGCAGTACTTC.

This chain uses TRBV7-9 with TRBJ2-5; possible D gene TRBD2, 6 bases. Trimming shortened V by 4 bases and J by 2 bases, and 11 bases separated the two germline ends. The CDR3 has 14 residues. Germline V gene lookup returns CDR1 SEHNR and CDR2 FQNEAQ (reference sequence). The CDR3 sequence is CASSSLTRQETQYF. The DNA of the CDR3 is TGTGCCAGCAGCTCCCTGACTAGACAAGAGACCCAGTACTTC.

The V and J genes are TRBV5-4 and TRBJ2-2, with 8 positions matching TRBD1. The CDR3 length is 15 residues. Trimming removed 2 bases from V and 4 bases from J; junction bases left unmatched: 4. In germline, CDR1 is SGHNT, CDR2 YYREEE (reference sequence). The CDR3 is CASSFGTGATGELFF. The CDR3 DNA sequence: TGTGCCAGCAGCTTTGGGACAGGAGCCACCGGGGAGCTGTTTTTT.

The chain couples TRBV7-2 to TRBJ2-3; D not certain. The germline gives CDR1 SGHTA, CDR2 FQGNSA. Trimming removed 0 bases from V and 3 bases from J, with 10 bases in between. This CDR3 is 15 amino acids long. In DNA, the CDR3 is TGTGCCAGCAGCTTAGCGGTGGGCCGGACAGATACGCAGTATTTT. The encoded protein is CASSLAVGRTDTQYF.

This chain uses TRBV6-5 with TRBJ2-7; D not resolved. This CDR3 is built from 14 residues. Germline V CDR1 and CDR2: MNHEY, SVGAGI. Trimming took 0 bases from V and 5 from J, leaving 11 bases between them. Here the CDR3 reads CASSYSDQTNEQYF. The CDR3 DNA reads as TGTGCCAGCAGTTACTCTGACCAGACGAACGAGCAGTACTTC.

The chain recombines TRBV18 with TRBJ2-1, with 10 nucleotides matching TRBD2. The CDR3 runs to 14 residues. Germline CDR1 is KGHSH and CDR2 is LQKENI. J gave up 5 bases and V 2 bases, and 0 bases lay outside the gene matches. The CDR3 DNA reads TGTGCCAGCTCACCAACTAGCGGGGACAATGAGCAGTTCTTC. This encodes CASSPTSGDNEQFF.

This clone was detected once. The J gene is TRBJ2-2, the V gene TRBV25-1, with unresolved D. V lost 3 bases and J 3 bases, leaving 8 bases between the germline ends. The CDR3 contains 14 residues. Per germline, CDR1 MGHDK and CDR2 SYGVNS. In DNA form, the CDR3 reads TGTGCCAGCAGTGATTCCTCATACACCGGGGAGCTGTTTTTT. Translating gives CASSDSSYTGELFF.

The chain carries TRBV6-5 and TRBJ1-1; D uncertain. V was pared by 4 bases and J by 2 bases, with 11 bases between. Germline assignment: CDR1 MNHEY and CDR2 SVGAGI. CDR3 length: 14 amino acids. CDR3 nucleotide sequence: TGTGCCAGCAGTTCAAGGCTTTTTAACACTGAAGCTTTCTTT. Its translation: CASSSRLFNTEAFF.

This clone has a single count. The rearrangement joins TRBV6-6 to TRBJ2-7; possible D gene TRBD1, 9 bases. The CDR3 spans 15 residues. Between the trimmed V and J ends, which lost 5 bases and 7 bases, there was a span of 21 bases. Germline-derived CDR1 and CDR2 are MNHNY and SVGAGI (reference sequence). The CDR3 DNA is TGTGCCAGCAGTGGACAGGGGTCCCGCGGGGGGGAGCAGTACTTC. Protein: CASSGQGSRGGEQYF.

Worth noting for this clone: One junction end disagrees with the germline gene, perhaps due to a read error. The chain employs TRBV28 and TRBJ1-5; 9 positions agree with TRBD1. The CDR3 sequence is 11 residues long. Germline V CDR1 and CDR2: MDHEN, SYDVKM. CDR3 amino acids: CASSTRDRVRF. The CDR3 DNA is TGTGCCAGCAGTACCCGGGACAGGGTACGTTTT.

This chain joins TRBV28 and TRBJ2-1; perhaps TRBD2 as D (6 bases). The CDR3 length is 11 residues. Germline CDR1 MDHEN, CDR2 SYDVKM. With 7 bases removed from V and 10 bases from J, the gap between germline ends came to 11 bases. Here the CDR3 DNA reads TGTGCCAGCATCGGGGGATGGGAGCAGTTCTTC. It encodes CASIGGWEQFF.

V and J are TRBV5-1 and TRBJ2-2, with 7 bases that match TRBD2. With V trimmed by 2 bases and J by 0 bases, 13 bases remained unmatched. This CDR3 is built from 19 residues. Per the germline V gene, CDR1 is SGHRS and CDR2 is YFSETQ. The CDR3 nucleotides are TGCGCCAGCAGCTTATTGGGATCTTCGGGGGGTTCGAACACCGGGGAGCTGTTTTTT. Encoded protein: CASSLLGSSGGSNTGELFF. The full variable domain, rest sourced from reference TRBV5-1 and TRBJ2-2, is KAGVTQTPRYLIKTRGQQVTLSCSPISGHRSVSWYQQTPGQGLQFLFEYFSETQRNKGNFPGRFSGRQFSNSRSEMNVSTLELGDSALYLCASSLLGSSGGSNTGELFFGEGSRLTVL.

This chain joins TRBV5-4 and TRBJ2-2; 7 nucleotides agree with TRBD1. Germline V gives CDR1 SGHNT, CDR2 YYREEE (reference sequence). The CDR3 covers 15 residues. V lost 1 base, J lost 1 base, and 1 base stayed unmatched. CDR3 protein: CASSLPGGNTGELFF. The CDR3 bases are TGTGCCAGCAGCTTGCCAGGGGGGAACACCGGGGAGCTGTTTTTT. The full variable domain, its missing parts supplied by reference TRBV5-4 and TRBJ2-2, is ETGVTQSPTHLIKTRGQQVTLRCSSQSGHNTVSWYQQALGQGPQFIFQYYREEENGRGNFPPRFSGLQFPNYSSELNVNALELDDSALYLCASSLPGGNTGELFFGEGSRLTVL.

The rearrangement joins TRBV30 to TRBJ2-3; D is unresolved. The germline V gene has CDR1 GTSNPN and CDR2 SVGIG (reference sequence). The CDR3 is made up of 14 amino acids. V was pared by 0 bases and J by 5 bases, with 12 bases between. The CDR3 DNA reads TGTGCCTGGAGTGTACAAAGGAGAGGAGATACGCAGTATTTT. Amino acids: CAWSVQRRGDTQYF.

The chain has TRBV7-2 and TRBJ1-2; the D is unclear. Germline lookup yields CDR1 SGHTA and CDR2 FQGNSA. The CDR3 contains 15 residues. V was shortened by 5 bases and J by 1 base, with 14 bases between the two germline ends. The CDR3 DNA is TGTGCCAGCAGCCCCTGGTTCGACATTAACTATGGCTACACCTTC. Its translation is CASSPWFDINYGYTF.